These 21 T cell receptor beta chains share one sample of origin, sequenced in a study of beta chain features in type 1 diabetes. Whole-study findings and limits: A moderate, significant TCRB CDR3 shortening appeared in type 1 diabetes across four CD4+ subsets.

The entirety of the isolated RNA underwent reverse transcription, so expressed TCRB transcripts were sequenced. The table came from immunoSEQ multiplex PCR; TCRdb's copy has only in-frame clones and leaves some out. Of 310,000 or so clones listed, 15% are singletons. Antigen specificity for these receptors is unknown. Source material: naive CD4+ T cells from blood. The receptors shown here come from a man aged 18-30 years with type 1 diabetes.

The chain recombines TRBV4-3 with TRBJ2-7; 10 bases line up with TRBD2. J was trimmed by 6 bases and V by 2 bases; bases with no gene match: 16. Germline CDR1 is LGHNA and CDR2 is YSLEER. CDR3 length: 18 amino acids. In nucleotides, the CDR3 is TGCGCCAGCAGCCAAAATTTAGCGGGGGGCGAAGTGCACCCCGAGCAGTACTTC. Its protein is CASSQNLAGGEVHPEQYF.

CDR3 sequence (DNA): TGTGCCAGCCGCGGTAGGACAACTAACTATGGCTACACCTTC. This translates into CASRGRTTNYGYTF. The rearrangement uses TRBV27 and TRBJ1-2, with D possibly being TRBD1 (5 bases). The CDR3 has 14 amino acids. Per germline, CDR1 MNHEY and CDR2 SMNVEV (reference sequence). V shed 8 bases and J shed 0 bases, with 13 bases lying between them.

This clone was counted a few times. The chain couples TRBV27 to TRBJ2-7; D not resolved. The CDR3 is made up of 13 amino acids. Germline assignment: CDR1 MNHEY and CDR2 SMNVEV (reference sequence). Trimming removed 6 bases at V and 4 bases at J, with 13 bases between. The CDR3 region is CASRLSSGYEQYF. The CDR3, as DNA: TGTGCCAGCAGACTCTCATCGGGTTACGAGCAGTACTTC.

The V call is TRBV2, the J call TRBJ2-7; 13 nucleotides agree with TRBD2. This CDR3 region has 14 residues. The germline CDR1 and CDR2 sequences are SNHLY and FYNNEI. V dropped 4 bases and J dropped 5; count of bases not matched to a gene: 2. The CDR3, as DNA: TGTGCCAGCAGTGGACTAGCGGGGGGAAACGAGCAGTACTTC. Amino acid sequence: CASSGLAGGNEQYF.

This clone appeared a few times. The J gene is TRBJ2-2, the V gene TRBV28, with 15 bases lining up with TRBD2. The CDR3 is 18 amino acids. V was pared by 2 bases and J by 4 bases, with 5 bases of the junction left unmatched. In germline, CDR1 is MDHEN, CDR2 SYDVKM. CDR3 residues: CASSLGLAGGRRTGELFF. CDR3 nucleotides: TGTGCCAGCAGTTTAGGACTAGCGGGGGGGCGTCGCACCGGGGAGCTGTTTTTT.

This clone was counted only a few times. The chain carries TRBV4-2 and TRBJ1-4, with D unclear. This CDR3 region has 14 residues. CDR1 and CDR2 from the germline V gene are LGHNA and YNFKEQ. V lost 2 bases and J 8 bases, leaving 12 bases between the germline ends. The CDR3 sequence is CASSQLVHGEKLFF. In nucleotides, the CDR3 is TGTGCCAGCAGCCAATTGGTACATGGCGAAAAACTGTTTTTT.

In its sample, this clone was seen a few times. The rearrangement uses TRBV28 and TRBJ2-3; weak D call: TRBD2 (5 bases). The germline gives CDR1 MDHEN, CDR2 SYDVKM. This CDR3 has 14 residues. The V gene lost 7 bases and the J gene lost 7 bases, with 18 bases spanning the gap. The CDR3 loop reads CASIPGGRVNTQYF. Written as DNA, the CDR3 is TGTGCCAGCATCCCCGGCGGGCGCGTGAATACGCAGTATTTT.

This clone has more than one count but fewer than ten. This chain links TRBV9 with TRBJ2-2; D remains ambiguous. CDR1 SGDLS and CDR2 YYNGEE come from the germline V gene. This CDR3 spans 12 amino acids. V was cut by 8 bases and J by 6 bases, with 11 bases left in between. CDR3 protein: CASRGVAGELFF. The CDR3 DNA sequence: TGTGCCAGTCGCGGCGTCGCCGGGGAGCTGTTTTTT.

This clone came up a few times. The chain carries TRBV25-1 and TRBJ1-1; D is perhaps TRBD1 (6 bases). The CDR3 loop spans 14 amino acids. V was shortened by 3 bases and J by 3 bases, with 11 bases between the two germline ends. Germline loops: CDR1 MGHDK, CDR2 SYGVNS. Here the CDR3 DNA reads TGTGCCAGCAGTGATAGTCAGGGGTACACTGAAGCTTTCTTT. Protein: CASSDSQGYTEAFF.

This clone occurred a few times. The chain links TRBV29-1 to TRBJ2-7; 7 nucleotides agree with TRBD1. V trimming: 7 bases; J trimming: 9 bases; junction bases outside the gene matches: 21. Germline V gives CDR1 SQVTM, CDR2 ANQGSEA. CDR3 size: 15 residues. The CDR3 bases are TGCAGCGCCGTGCCCGGGACAGTCCCCGGGGTCGGGCAGTACTTC. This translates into CSAVPGTVPGVGQYF.

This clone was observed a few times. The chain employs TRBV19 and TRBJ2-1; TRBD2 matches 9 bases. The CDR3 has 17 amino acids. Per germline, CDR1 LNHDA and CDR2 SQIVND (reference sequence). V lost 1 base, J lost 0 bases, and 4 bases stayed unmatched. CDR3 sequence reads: CASSIGRLAASYNEQFF. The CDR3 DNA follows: TGTGCCAGTAGTATAGGTAGACTAGCGGCCTCCTACAATGAGCAGTTCTTC.

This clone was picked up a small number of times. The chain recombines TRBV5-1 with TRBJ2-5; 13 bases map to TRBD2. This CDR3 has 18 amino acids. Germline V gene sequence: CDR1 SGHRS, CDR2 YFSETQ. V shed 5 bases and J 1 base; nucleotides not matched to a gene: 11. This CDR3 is CASRRAAGTSGIQETQYF. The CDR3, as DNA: TGCGCCAGCAGGCGCGCTGCCGGGACTAGCGGGATCCAAGAGACCCAGTACTTC.

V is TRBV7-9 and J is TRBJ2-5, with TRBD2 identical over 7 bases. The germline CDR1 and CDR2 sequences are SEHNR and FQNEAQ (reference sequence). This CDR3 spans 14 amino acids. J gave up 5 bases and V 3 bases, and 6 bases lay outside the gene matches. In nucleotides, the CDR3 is TGTGCCAGCAGCTTGGTGGGAGGGCACGAGACCCAGTACTTC. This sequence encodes CASSLVGGHETQYF.

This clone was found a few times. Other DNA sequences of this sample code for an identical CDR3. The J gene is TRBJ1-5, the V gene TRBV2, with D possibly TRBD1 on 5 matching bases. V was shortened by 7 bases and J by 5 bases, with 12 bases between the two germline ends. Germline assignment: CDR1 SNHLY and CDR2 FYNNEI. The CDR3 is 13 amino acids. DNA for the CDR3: TGTGCCAGCACGGGGACGGGGGATCAGCCCCAGCATTTT. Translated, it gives CASTGTGDQPQHF.

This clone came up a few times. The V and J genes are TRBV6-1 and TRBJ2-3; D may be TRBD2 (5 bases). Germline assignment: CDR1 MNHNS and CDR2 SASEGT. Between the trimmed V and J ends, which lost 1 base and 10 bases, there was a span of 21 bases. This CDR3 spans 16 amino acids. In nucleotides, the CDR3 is TGTGCCAGCAGTGAAGGAGATCTTTGGCGGGCCGATCCGCAGTATTTT. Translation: CASSEGDLWRADPQYF.

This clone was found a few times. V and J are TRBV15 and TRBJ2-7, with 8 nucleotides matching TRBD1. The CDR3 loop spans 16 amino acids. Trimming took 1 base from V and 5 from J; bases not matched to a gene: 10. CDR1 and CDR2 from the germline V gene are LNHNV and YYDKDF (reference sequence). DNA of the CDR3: TGTGCCACCAGCAGAGCCCGTGGACAGGGTATACACGAGCAGTACTTC. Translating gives CATSRARGQGIHEQYF.

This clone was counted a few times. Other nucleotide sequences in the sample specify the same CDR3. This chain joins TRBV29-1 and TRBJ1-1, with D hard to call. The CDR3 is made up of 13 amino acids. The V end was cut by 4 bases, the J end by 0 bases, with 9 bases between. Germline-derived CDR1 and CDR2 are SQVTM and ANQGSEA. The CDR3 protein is CSVARVLNTEAFF. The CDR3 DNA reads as TGCAGCGTTGCGAGAGTCTTGAACACTGAAGCTTTCTTT.

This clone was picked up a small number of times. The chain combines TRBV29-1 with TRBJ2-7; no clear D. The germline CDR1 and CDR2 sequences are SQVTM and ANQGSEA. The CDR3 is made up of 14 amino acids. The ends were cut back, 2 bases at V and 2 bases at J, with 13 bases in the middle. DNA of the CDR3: TGCAGCGTTGAAATTTTGTCAGGTACCTACGAGCAGTACTTC. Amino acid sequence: CSVEILSGTYEQYF.

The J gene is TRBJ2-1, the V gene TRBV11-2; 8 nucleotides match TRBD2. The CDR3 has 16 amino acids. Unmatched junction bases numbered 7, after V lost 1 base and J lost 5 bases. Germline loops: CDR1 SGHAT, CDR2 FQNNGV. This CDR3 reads CASSLGRGRKDNEQFF. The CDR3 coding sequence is TGTGCCAGCAGCTTAGGTCGCGGGAGGAAAGACAATGAGCAGTTCTTC.

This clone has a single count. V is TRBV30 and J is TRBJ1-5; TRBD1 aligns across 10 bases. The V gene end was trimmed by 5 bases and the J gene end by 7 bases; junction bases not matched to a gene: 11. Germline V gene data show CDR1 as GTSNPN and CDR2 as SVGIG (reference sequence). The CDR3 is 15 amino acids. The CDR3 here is CAWSKGGTGVQPQHF. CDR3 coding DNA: TGTGCCTGGTCTAAAGGGGGGACAGGGGTCCAGCCCCAGCATTTT.

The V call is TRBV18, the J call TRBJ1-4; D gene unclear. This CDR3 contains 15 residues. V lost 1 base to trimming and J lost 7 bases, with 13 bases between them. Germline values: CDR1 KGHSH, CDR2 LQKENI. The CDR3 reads CASSPRGLKGEKLFF. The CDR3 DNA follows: TGTGCCAGCTCACCACGAGGGTTGAAGGGTGAAAAACTGTTTTTT.